Given below is one TCR beta chain in context. CDR3 length: 16 amino acids. The V end was cut by 6 bases, the J end by 3 bases, with 17 bases between. Germline assignment: CDR1 LGHDT and CDR2 YNNKEL (reference sequence). This specimen belongs to a study of blood T cell repertoires in COVID-19. The assay was immunoSEQ multiplex PCR, and TCRdb's table has in-frame clones only and misses some. The sample has about 270,000 clones, about nine tenths seen once. The receptor comes from a person aged 18-29 years with COVID-19, enrolled during active disease. The chain has TRBV3-1 (or the pseudogene TRBV3-2) and TRBJ1-4; tentatively, D is TRBD1 (5 bases). The material sequenced was peripheral blood. CDR3 nucleotides: TGTGCCAGCAGTGTTGGCAGGGTGACACCTAATGAAAAACTGTTTTTT. This encodes CASSVGRVTPNEKLFF.